Listed below are T cell receptor beta chains from one sample, sequenced in a study of a mutant IDH1 vaccine in newly diagnosed glioma. TCRdb keeps only in-frame clones here, not all; method: immunoSEQ multiplex PCR. Here the sample spans tens of thousands of clones, around 87% being singletons. Their antigens remain unidentified. The input for sequencing was PBMCs, taken from a glioma patient whose treatment included an IDH1 peptide vaccine. The receptors stem from a man younger than 45 with glioma. Both conserved end residues are part of each CDR3. D genes are given only for firm matches. Not all rows give a size; the values are once, few, many and, for expanded clones, a class.

TRBJ2-7 | TRBV5-1 | - | TRBD1 | CASSPAGGLWEQYF | TGCGCCAGCAGCCCCGCAGGGGGCCTGTGGGAGCAGTACTTC
TRBJ1-1 | TRBV7-3 | - | - | CASSLTRGNTEAFF | TGTGCCAGCAGCTTAACCCGTGGGAACACTGAAGCTTTCTTT
TRBJ1-2 | TRBV19 | - | TRBD1 | CASSRDRGGYTF | TGTGCCAGTAGCCGCGACAGGGGCGGCTACACCTTC
TRBJ1-5 | TRBV9 | - | - | CASSADSVRQPQHF | TGTGCCAGCAGCGCGGACAGTGTACGTCAGCCCCAGCATTTT
TRBJ1-1 | TRBV5-1 | - | - | CASSLGGREQPEAFF | TGCGCCAGCAGCTTGGGCGGGAGAGAGCAACCTGAAGCTTTCTTT
TRBJ2-7 | TRBV27 | - | TRBD1 | CASRNWDRGRGEQYF | TGTGCCAGCCGGAACTGGGACAGGGGGCGCGGCGAGCAGTACTTC
TRBJ1-1 | TRBV7-9 | few | TRBD1 | CASSPFGGQMNTEAFF | TGTGCCAGCAGCCCTTTCGGGGGACAGATGAACACTGAAGCTTTCTTT
TRBJ2-7 | TRBV5-6 | few | TRBD1 | CASSRFDRGVYEQYF | TGTGCCAGCAGCCGGTTCGACAGGGGAGTCTACGAGCAGTACTTC
TRBJ1-1 | TRBV28 | once | - | CASSLSQGHTEAFF | TGTGCCAGCAGTTTATCTCAGGGGCACACTGAAGCTTTCTTT
TRBJ2-7 | TRBV20-1 | once | - | CSGRGDLEQYF | TGCAGTGGGAGGGGGGACCTCGAGCAGTACTTC
TRBJ2-7 | TRBV5-1 | - | - | CASSSLGSDPALYEQYF | TGCGCCAGCAGCTCCCTAGGATCGGATCCGGCGCTCTACGAGCAGTACTTC
TRBJ2-1 | TRBV9 | - | TRBD2 | CASSVVAGGGYNEQFF | TGTGCCAGCAGCGTAGTGGCGGGGGGCGGCTACAATGAGCAGTTCTTC
TRBJ2-2 | TRBV5-1 | - | TRBD1 | CASSRNPGGTGELFF | TGCGCCAGCAGCAGGAACCCAGGGGGCACCGGGGAGCTGTTTTTT
TRBJ2-7 | TRBV2 | - | - | CASSEGLPGPYEQYF | TGTGCCAGCAGTGAAGGTCTCCCAGGACCCTACGAGCAGTACTTC
TRBJ2-5 | TRBV5-4 | once | TRBD1 | CASSNNRGPQETQYF | TGTGCCAGCAGCAATAACAGGGGTCCCCAAGAGACCCAGTACTTC
TRBJ2-2 | TRBV9 | - | - | CASSVDVGPSGGELFF | TGTGCCAGCAGCGTAGATGTAGGACCCTCCGGCGGGGAGCTGTTTTTT
TRBJ2-1 | TRBV13 | - | TRBD2 | CASSLRGNNEQFF | TGTGCCAGCAGCTTGCGGGGGAACAATGAGCAGTTCTTC
TRBJ2-1 | TRBV7-9 | once | - | CASSQGRTYNEQFF | TGTGCCAGCAGCCAGGGACGGACCTACAATGAGCAGTTCTTC
TRBJ2-7 | TRBV15 | - | - | CATSKGEPYEQYF | TGTGCCACCAGCAAAGGGGAACCCTACGAGCAGTACTTC
TRBJ1-5 | TRBV5-5 | - | - | CASSFSQPSNQPQHF | TGTGCCAGCAGCTTTTCCCAGCCTAGCAATCAGCCCCAGCATTTT
TRBJ2-7 | TRBV19 | once | - | CASSRRGGEQYF | TGTGCCAGTAGTAGGAGGGGCGGCGAGCAGTACTTC
TRBJ1-2 | TRBV19 | - | - | CASSDRQANYGYTF | TGTGCCAGTAGTGACCGGCAGGCTAACTATGGCTACACCTTC
TRBJ1-1 | TRBV6-5 | few | - | CASSYSPSGADTEAFF | TGTGCCAGCAGTTACTCCCCATCGGGGGCCGACACTGAAGCTTTCTTT
TRBJ1-4 | TRBV19 | - | - | CASRGSRSTNEKLFF | TGTGCCAGTAGGGGCAGCCGATCAACTAATGAAAAACTGTTTTTT
TRBJ2-1 | TRBV28 | - | - | CASRYGLRSYNEQFF | TGTGCCAGCAGGTATGGACTGCGCTCCTACAATGAGCAGTTCTTC
TRBJ2-2 | TRBV7-9 | - | - | CASSLAPLGTGELFF | TGTGCCAGCAGCTTAGCGCCCCTGGGCACCGGGGAGCTGTTTTTT
TRBJ2-7 | TRBV9 | - | TRBD1 | CASSVDEGASSYEQYF | TGTGCCAGCAGCGTAGACGAGGGGGCAAGCTCCTACGAGCAGTACTTC
TRBJ1-5 | TRBV4-1 | - | - | CASSQDRWQPQHF | TGCGCCAGCAGCCAAGATCGTTGGCAGCCCCAGCATTTT
TRBJ2-5 | TRBV5-6 | - | - | CASSLGLQYQETQYF | TGTGCCAGCAGCTTGGGACTACAATACCAAGAGACCCAGTACTTC
TRBJ2-5 | TRBV27 | - | TRBD2 | CASSLVAGEETQYF | TGTGCCAGCAGTTTAGTAGCGGGGGAAGAGACCCAGTACTTC
TRBJ1-2 | TRBV30 | - | TRBD1 | CAWSVRRTGGYGYTF | TGTGCCTGGAGTGTACGCCGGACAGGGGGCTATGGCTACACCTTC
TRBJ1-1 | TRBV6-6 | - | - | CASSYGASPEAFF | TGTGCCAGCAGTTACGGGGCTTCGCCTGAAGCTTTCTTT
TRBJ2-2 | TRBV5-1 | - | TRBD2 | CASSGGTSGTGELFF | TGCGCCAGCAGCGGGGGGACTAGCGGGACCGGGGAGCTGTTTTTT
TRBJ1-6 | TRBV5-1 | few | TRBD1 | CASSFRQGANSPLHF | TGCGCCAGCAGCTTCCGACAGGGGGCCAATTCACCCCTCCACTTT
TRBJ1-2 | TRBV4-3 | - | TRBD1 | CASSQAIGQERYGYTF | TGCGCCAGCAGCCAAGCGATCGGACAGGAGCGCTATGGCTACACCTTC
TRBJ2-2 | TRBV28 | - | TRBD1 | CASLDRATGELFF | TGTGCCAGTTTAGACAGGGCGACCGGGGAGCTGTTTTTT
TRBJ1-1 | TRBV5-4 | - | - | CASSLDVPGTGTEAFF | TGTGCCAGCAGCTTGGATGTTCCGGGGACGGGCACTGAAGCTTTCTTT
TRBJ1-5 | TRBV6-1 | - | - | CASSERGGLWNQHF | TGTGCCAGCAGTGAACGGGGGGGCCTGTGGAACCAGCATTTT
TRBJ2-2 | TRBV6-4 | - | - | CASSDHTGELFF | TGTGCCAGCAGTGACCATACCGGGGAGCTGTTTTTT
TRBJ1-4 | TRBV5-4 | few | - | CASSFDLNEKLFF | TGTGCCAGCAGCTTTGACCTTAATGAAAAACTGTTTTTT
TRBJ2-1 | TRBV28 | - | - | CASSLPQGIREQFF | TGTGCCAGCAGTTTACCCCAGGGAATTAGGGAGCAGTTCTTC
TRBJ1-1 | TRBV19 | - | - | CASSLGGGNTEAFF | TGTGCCAGTAGCCTGGGGGGGGGAAACACTGAAGCTTTCTTT
TRBJ2-3 | TRBV7-2 | - | TRBD1 | CASSLGGTSDTQYF | TGTGCCAGCAGCCTAGGGGGCACTTCAGATACGCAGTATTTT